What follows are 8 T cell receptor beta chains derived from one specimen sequenced in a study of blood T cell repertoires in COVID-19. TCRdb's table, derived via immunoSEQ multiplex PCR, lists solely in-frame clones and lacks some. The top ten clones hold roughly 14% of a sample with 250,000 to 350,000 clones, roughly 84% of them seen once. Sequenced sample: peripheral blood. These receptors all come from a person between 70 and 80 years old with COVID-19, enrolled during active disease.

The V gene is TRBV18, the J gene TRBJ2-2, with 7 nucleotides matching TRBD1. Germline V gives CDR1 KGHSH, CDR2 LQKENI. The CDR3 consists of 15 residues. The trim removed 5 bases at V and 3 bases at J, leaving 6 bases unmatched. In nucleotides, the CDR3 is TGTGCCAGCTCAAGTACAGGGGCCGACACCGGGGAGCTGTTTTTT. Translation gives CASSSTGADTGELFF.

The gene calls are TRBV7-9 and TRBJ1-2; 7 positions agree with TRBD1. This CDR3 is 13 amino acids long. Losses at the gene ends were 10 bases for V and 0 bases for J; bases not matched to a gene: 5. Germline CDR1 SEHNR, CDR2 FQNEAQ (reference sequence). DNA of the CDR3: TGTGCCACCCATCAGGGGGCTAACTATGGCTACACCTTC. Translation gives CATHQGANYGYTF.

In the case of this clone: The sample holds other DNA sequences that translate to the same CDR3. The genes are TRBV28 and TRBJ2-1; 8 bases map to TRBD1. Germline trimming cut 4 bases from V and 4 bases from J; bases unmatched to any gene: 0. Germline-derived CDR1 and CDR2 are MDHEN and SYDVKM. CDR3 length equals 13 residues. CDR3 sequence: CASSWTGYNEQFF. DNA for the CDR3: TGTGCCAGCAGTTGGACAGGGTACAATGAGCAGTTCTTC.

Only one count was recorded for this clone. In the same sample, other DNA sequences code for this CDR3. The gene calls are TRBV18 and TRBJ1-2, with D possibly TRBD1 on 6 matching bases. Germline V gene data show CDR1 as KGHSH and CDR2 as LQKENI. V lost 6 bases and J 3 bases, leaving 14 bases between the germline ends. The CDR3 sequence is 14 residues long. Here the CDR3 reads CASSPQQGDYGYTF. CDR3 coding DNA: TGTGCCAGCTCGCCTCAACAGGGTGACTATGGCTACACCTTC. Filled out from reference TRBV18 and TRBJ1-2, the complete variable domain reads NAGVMQNPRHLVRRRGQEARLRCSPMKGHSHVYWYRQLPEEGLKFMVYLQKENIIDESGMPKERFSAEFPKEGPSILRIQQVVRGDSAAYFCASSPQQGDYGYTFGSGTRLTVV.

The V call is TRBV27, the J call TRBJ2-1, with 12 bases aligning to TRBD2. The junction had 11 bases not matched to a gene; V was cut back by 5 bases and J by 9 bases. Germline V gene lookup returns CDR1 MNHEY and CDR2 SMNVEV (reference sequence). The CDR3 is made up of 16 amino acids. The CDR3 nucleotides read TGTGCCAGCAGTGCTAGCGGGGGGGGCCTACTGCTTGAGCAGTTCTTC. As protein: CASSASGGGLLLEQFF.

The chain recombines TRBV15 with TRBJ1-4, with D unresolved. The CDR3 spans 15 residues. CDR1 is LNHNV, CDR2 YYDKDF, per germline (reference sequence). Trimming removed 0 bases from V and 8 bases from J, with 13 bases in between. CDR3 coding DNA: TGTGCCACCAGCAGAGAGCGGGATGTTAGGGAAAAACTGTTTTTT. This gives the protein CATSRERDVREKLFF.

The chain carries TRBV2 and TRBJ1-5; D may be TRBD1 (5 bases). Trimming cost V 0 bases and J 6 bases, with 12 bases left between them. Germline lookup yields CDR1 SNHLY and CDR2 FYNNEI. This CDR3 has 15 residues. The CDR3 loop is CASSEAPGGVQPQHF. The CDR3 region has the DNA TGTGCCAGCAGTGAAGCCCCCGGGGGGGTTCAGCCCCAGCATTTT.

The genes are TRBV29-1 and TRBJ2-1; no reliable D call. CDR1 and CDR2 from the germline V gene are SQVTM and ANQGSEA. The ends were cut back, 3 bases at V and 3 bases at J, with 9 bases in the middle. The CDR3 totals 13 residues. CDR3 sequence reads: CSVDREIYNEQFF. The CDR3 DNA reads TGCAGCGTTGATCGAGAGATCTACAATGAGCAGTTCTTC.